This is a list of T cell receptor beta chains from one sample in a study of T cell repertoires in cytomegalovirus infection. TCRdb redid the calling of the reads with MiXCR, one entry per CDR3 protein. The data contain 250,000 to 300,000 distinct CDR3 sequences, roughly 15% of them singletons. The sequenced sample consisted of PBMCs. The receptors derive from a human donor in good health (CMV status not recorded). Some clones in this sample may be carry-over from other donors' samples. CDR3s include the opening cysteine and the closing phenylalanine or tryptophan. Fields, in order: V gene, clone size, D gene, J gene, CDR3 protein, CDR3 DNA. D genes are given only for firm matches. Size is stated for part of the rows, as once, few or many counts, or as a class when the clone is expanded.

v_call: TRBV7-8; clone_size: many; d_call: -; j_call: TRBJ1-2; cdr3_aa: CASSAGGGVDYGYTF; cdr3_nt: TGTGCCAGCAGCGCCGGGGGGGGGGTCGACTATGGCTACACCTTC
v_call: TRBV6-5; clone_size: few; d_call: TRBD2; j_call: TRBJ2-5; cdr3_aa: CASSYSGTSGKETQYF; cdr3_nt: TGTGCCAGCAGTTACTCAGGGACTAGCGGGAAAGAGACCCAGTACTTC
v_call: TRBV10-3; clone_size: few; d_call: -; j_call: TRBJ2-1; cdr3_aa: CAISDKTGLYNEQFF; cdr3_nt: TGTGCCATCAGTGATAAAACGGGGTTATACAATGAGCAGTTCTTC
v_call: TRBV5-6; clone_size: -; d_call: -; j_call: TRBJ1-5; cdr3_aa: CASRPWGRSNQPQHF; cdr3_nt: TGTGCCAGCAGACCTTGGGGGCGGAGCAATCAGCCCCAGCATTTT
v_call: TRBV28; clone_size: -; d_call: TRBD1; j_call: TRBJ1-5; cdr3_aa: CASRDRLYSNQPQHF; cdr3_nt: TGTGCCAGCAGGGACAGGCTTTATAGCAATCAGCCCCAGCATTTT
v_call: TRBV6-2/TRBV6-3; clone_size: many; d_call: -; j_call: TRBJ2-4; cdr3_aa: CASSPRQGLNIQYF; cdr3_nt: TGTGCCAGCAGTCCCCGGCAGGGACTTAACATTCAGTACTTC
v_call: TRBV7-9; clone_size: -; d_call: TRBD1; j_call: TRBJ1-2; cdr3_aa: CASSLTRGLPYGYTF; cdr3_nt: TGTGCCAGCAGCTTAACAAGGGGGCTCCCCTATGGCTACACCTTC
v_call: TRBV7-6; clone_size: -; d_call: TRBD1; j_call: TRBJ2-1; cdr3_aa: CASSLFRQGADVGNEQFF; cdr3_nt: TGTGCCAGCTCCCTCTTCAGACAGGGGGCGGACGTTGGCAATGAGCAGTTCTTC
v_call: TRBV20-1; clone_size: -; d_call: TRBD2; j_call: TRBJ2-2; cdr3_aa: CSARVPTSRGTGELFF; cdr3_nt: TGCAGTGCTAGAGTCCCGACTAGCCGGGGAACCGGGGAGCTGTTTTTT
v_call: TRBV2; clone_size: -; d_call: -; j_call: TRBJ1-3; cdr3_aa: CASSVGGNTIYF; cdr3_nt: TGTGCCAGCAGTGTTGGGGGAAACACCATATATTTT
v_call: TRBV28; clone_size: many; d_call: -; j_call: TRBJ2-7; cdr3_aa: CASEGSYEQYF; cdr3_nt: TGTGCCAGTGAAGGGAGCTACGAGCAGTACTTC
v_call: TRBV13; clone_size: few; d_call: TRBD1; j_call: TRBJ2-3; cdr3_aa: CASSPSGTGSYTQYF; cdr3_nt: TGTGCCAGCAGCCCATCCGGGACAGGTTCTTATACGCAGTATTTT
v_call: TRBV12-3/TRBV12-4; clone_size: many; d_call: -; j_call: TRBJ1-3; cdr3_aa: CASGTWGNTIYF; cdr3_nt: TGTGCCAGCGGCACCTGGGGAAACACCATATATTTT
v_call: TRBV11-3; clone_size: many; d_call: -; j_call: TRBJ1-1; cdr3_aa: CASTNDWNTEAFF; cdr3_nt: TGTGCCAGCACCAATGACTGGAACACTGAAGCTTTCTTT
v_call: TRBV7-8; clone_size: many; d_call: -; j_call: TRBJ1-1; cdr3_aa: CASSLEYNTEAFF; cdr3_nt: TGTGCCAGCAGCTTAGAGTACAACACTGAAGCTTTCTTT
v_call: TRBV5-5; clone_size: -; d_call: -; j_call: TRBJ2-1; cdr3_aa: CASSLGGVYNEQFF; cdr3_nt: TGTGCCAGCAGCTTGGGGGGGGTGTACAATGAGCAGTTCTTC
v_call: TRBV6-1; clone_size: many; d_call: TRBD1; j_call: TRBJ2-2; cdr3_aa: CASRQGANTGELFF; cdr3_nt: TGTGCCAGCAGACAGGGGGCGAACACCGGGGAGCTGTTTTTT
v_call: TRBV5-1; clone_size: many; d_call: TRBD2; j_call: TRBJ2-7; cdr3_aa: CASSLGLAGVDEQYF; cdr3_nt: TGCGCCAGCAGCTTAGGACTAGCGGGAGTGGACGAGCAGTACTTC
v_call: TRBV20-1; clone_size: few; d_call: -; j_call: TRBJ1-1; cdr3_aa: CSARDAGRATEAFF; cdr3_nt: TGCAGTGCTAGAGATGCAGGGAGGGCCACTGAAGCTTTCTTT
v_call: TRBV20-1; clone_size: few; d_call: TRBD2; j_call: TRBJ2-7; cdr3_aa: CSGIGGESAYEQYF; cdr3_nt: TGCAGTGGTATCGGGGGGGAGTCGGCCTACGAGCAGTACTTC
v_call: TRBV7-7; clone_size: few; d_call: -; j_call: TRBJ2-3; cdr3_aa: CASSLDAGTDTQYF; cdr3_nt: TGTGCTAGCAGCTTGGACGCTGGCACAGATACGCAGTATTTT
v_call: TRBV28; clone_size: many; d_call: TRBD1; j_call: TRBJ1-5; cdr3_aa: CASSPGTGVQPQHF; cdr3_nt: TGTGCCAGCAGTCCCGGGACAGGGGTTCAGCCCCAGCATTTT
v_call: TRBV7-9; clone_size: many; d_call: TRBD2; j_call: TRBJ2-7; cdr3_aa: CASSPRLAGEVVQYF; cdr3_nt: TGTGCCAGCAGCCCTCGACTAGCGGGAGAAGTAGTGCAGTACTTC
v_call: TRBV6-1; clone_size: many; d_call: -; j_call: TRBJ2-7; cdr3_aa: CASSETYHYEQYF; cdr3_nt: TGTGCCAGCAGTGAAACTTACCACTACGAGCAGTACTTC
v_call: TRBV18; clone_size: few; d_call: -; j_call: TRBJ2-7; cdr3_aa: CASSPLLTQGIPYEQYF; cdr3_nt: TGTGCCAGCTCACCACTACTAACACAGGGAATCCCCTACGAGCAGTACTTC
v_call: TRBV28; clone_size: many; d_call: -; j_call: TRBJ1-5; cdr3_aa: CASSSTGHLQPQHF; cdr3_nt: TGTGCCAGCAGTTCAACAGGGCACCTCCAGCCCCAGCATTTT
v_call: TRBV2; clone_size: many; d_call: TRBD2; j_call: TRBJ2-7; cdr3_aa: CASRATSGTYEQYF; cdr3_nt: TGTGCCAGCAGAGCCACTAGCGGTACCTACGAGCAGTACTTC
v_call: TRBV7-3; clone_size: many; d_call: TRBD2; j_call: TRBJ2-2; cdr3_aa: CASSPSGTSGRVNTGELFF; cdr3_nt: TGTGCCAGCAGCCCCTCCGGGACTAGCGGGAGAGTAAACACCGGGGAGCTGTTTTTT
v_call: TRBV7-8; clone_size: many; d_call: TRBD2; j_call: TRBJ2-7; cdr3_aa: CASSSWTSGRSTYEQYF; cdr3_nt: TGTGCCAGCAGCTCCTGGACTAGCGGGAGGTCGACCTACGAGCAGTACTTC
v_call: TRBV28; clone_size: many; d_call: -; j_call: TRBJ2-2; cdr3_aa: CASSTPGRKNTGELFF; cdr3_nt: TGTGCCAGCAGCACGCCGGGACGGAAAAACACCGGGGAGCTGTTTTTT
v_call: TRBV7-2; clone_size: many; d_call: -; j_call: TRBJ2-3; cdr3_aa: CASSFPGLADTQYF; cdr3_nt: TGTGCCAGCAGCTTCCCGGGATTGGCAGATACGCAGTATTTT
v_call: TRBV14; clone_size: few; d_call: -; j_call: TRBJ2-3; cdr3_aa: CASSLGMGTDTQYF; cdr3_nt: TGTGCCAGCAGTCTAGGGATGGGCACAGATACGCAGTATTTT
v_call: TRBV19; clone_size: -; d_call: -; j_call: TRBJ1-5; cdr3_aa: CASTASGRLNQPQHF; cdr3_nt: TGTGCCAGTACTGCATCCGGACGCCTCAATCAGCCCCAGCATTTT
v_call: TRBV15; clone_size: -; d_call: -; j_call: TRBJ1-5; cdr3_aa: CATSRDQGRDYQPQHF; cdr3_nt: TGTGCCACCAGCAGAGATCAGGGCAGGGATTATCAGCCCCAGCATTTT
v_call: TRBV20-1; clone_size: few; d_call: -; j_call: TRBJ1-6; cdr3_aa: CSARDRQRSSYNSPLHF; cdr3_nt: TGCAGTGCTAGAGATAGGCAGAGGAGCTCCTATAATTCACCCCTCCACTTT
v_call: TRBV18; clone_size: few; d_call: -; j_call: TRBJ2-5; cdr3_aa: CASSPTTPTGETQYF; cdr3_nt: TGTGCCAGCTCCCCTACGACTCCCACGGGGGAGACCCAGTACTTC
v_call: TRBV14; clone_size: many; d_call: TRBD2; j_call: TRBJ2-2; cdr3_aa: CASSQESSSGRLNTGELFF; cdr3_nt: TGTGCCAGCAGCCAAGAATCATCTAGCGGGAGATTAAACACCGGGGAGCTGTTTTTT
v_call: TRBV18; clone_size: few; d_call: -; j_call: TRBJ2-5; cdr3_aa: CASSPKRGGTQETQYF; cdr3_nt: TGTGCCAGCTCACCAAAGAGGGGGGGGACTCAAGAGACCCAGTACTTC
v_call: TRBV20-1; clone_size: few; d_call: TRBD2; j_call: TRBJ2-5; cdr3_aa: CSARVWVAGDFGTQYF; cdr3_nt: TGCAGTGCCCGTGTTTGGGTAGCGGGAGATTTCGGGACCCAGTACTTC
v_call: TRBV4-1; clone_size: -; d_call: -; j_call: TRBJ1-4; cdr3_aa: CASSQGSSVRKLFF; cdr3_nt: TGCGCCAGCAGCCAAGGATCGTCAGTGCGAAAACTGTTTTTT
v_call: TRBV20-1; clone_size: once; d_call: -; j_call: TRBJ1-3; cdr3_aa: CSARDPSGNTIYF; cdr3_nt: TGCAGTGCTAGAGATCCCTCTGGAAACACCATATATTTT